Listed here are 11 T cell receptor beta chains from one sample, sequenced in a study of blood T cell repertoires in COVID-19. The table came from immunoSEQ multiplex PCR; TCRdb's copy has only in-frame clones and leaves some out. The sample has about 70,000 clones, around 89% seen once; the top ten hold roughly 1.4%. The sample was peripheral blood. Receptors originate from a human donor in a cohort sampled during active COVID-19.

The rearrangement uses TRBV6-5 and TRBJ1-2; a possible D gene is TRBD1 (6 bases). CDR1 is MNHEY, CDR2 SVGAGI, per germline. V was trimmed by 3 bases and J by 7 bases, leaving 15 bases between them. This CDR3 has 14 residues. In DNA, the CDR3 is TGTGCCAGCAGTTATGGGTCAGGGGTTAGTGGCTACACCTTC. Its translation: CASSYGSGVSGYTF.

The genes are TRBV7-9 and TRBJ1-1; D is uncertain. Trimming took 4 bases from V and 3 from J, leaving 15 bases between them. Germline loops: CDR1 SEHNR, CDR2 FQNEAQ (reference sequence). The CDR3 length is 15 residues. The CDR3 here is CASSSSFGSDTEAFF. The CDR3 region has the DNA TGTGCCAGCAGCTCAAGTTTCGGGTCTGACACTGAAGCTTTCTTT.

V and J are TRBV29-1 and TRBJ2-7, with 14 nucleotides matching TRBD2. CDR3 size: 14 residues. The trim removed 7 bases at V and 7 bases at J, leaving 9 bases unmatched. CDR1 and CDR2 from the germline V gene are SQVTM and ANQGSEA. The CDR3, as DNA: TGCAGCGGTGGACTAGCGGGAGGTACGGGGGAGCAGTACTTC. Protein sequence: CSGGLAGGTGEQYF.

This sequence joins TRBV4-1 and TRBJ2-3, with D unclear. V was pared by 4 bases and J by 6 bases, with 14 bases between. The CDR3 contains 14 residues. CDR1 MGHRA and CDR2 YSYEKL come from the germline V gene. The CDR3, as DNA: TGCGCCAGCAGCCTACGTTCGGAGTCGGATACGCAGTATTTT. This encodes CASSLRSESDTQYF.

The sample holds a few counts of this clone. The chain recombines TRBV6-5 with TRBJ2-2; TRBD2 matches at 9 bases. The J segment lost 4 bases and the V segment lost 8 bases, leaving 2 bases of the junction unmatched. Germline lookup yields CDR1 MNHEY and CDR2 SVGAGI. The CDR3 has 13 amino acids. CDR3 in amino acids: CASQTSGTGELFF. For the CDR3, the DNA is TGTGCCAGCCAGACTAGCGGCACCGGGGAGCTGTTTTTT.

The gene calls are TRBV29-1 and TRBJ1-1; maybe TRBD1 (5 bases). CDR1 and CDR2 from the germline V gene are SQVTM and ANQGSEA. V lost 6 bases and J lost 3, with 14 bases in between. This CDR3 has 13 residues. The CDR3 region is CSVRGEADTEAFF. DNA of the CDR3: TGCAGCGTCCGAGGGGAGGCGGACACTGAAGCTTTCTTT.

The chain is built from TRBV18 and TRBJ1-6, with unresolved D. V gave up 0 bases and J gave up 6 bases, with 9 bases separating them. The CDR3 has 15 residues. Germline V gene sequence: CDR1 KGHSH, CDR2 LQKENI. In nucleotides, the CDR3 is TGTGCCAGCTCACCACCGGCAGGTTTTAATTCACCCCTCCACTTT. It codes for CASSPPAGFNSPLHF.

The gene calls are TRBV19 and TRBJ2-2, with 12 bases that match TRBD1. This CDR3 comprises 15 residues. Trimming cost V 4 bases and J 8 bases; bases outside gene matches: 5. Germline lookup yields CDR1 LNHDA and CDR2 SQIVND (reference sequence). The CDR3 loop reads CASSKGQGAFGELFF. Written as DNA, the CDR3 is TGTGCCAGTAGTAAGGGACAGGGGGCCTTTGGGGAGCTGTTTTTT.

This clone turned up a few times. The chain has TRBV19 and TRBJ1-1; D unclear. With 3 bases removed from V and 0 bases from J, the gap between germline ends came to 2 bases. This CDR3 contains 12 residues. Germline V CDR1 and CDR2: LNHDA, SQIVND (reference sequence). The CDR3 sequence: CASSILNTEAFF. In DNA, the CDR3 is TGTGCCAGTAGTATCTTGAACACTGAAGCTTTCTTT.

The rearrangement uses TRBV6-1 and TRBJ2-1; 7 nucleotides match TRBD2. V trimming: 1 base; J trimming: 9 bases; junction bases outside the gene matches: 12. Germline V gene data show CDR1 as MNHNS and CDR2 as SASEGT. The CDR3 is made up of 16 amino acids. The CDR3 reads CASSEVMLAALAEQFF. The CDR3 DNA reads TGTGCCAGCAGTGAAGTAATGCTAGCGGCCTTGGCTGAGCAGTTCTTC.

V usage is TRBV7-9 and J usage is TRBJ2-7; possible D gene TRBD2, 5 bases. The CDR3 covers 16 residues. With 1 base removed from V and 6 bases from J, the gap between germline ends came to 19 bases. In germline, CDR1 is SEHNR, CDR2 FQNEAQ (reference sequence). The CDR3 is CASSLGSGSPGGEQYF. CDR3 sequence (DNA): TGTGCCAGCAGCTTAGGTTCCGGTTCCCCAGGAGGCGAGCAGTACTTC.